Listed below are T cell receptor beta chains from one sample, sequenced in a study of regulatory T cells in long-lasting Graves disease. TCRdb recomputed calls from the multiplex PCR reads with MiXCR, one row per CDR3 protein. The sample includes roughly 500,000 distinct CDR3 sequences, roughly 12% of them seen just once. These same records also appear under a second study, on T cells in Graves' hyperthyroidism and ophthalmopathy.

The source material was peripheral blood mononuclear cells (PBMCs), sampled at new diagnosis, from a patient treated with antithyroid drugs. The receptors shown here come from a young man with Graves disease. Both conserved end residues are part of each CDR3. D genes are given only for firm matches. Clone sizes are given selectively: once, few, many, or a class where the clone is expanded.

D gene	V gene	clone size	J gene	CDR3 protein	CDR3 DNA
-	TRBV7-2	-	TRBJ2-7	CASSRGGPYEQYF	TGTGCCAGCAGCCGAGGGGGGCCCTACGAGCAGTACTTC
TRBD2	TRBV5-5	many	TRBJ2-3	CASRRTSGGADTQYF	TGTGCCAGCAGGCGGACTAGCGGGGGAGCAGATACGCAGTATTTT
TRBD2	TRBV15	many	TRBJ2-5	CATSRTGTSGKVTETQYF	TGTGCCACCAGCAGAACCGGGACTAGCGGGAAAGTGACCGAGACCCAGTACTTC
-	TRBV5-1	few	TRBJ2-3	CASSSGGFGSTDTQYF	TGCGCCAGCAGCTCTGGGGGCTTCGGCAGCACAGATACGCAGTATTTT
-	TRBV6-2/TRBV6-3	many	TRBJ1-5	CASSLFEEGNQPQHF	TGTGCCAGCAGTTTATTCGAGGAGGGCAATCAGCCCCAGCATTTT
TRBD2	TRBV7-2	-	TRBJ2-7	CASSLDAGGPQEQYF	TGTGCCAGCAGCTTAGACGCGGGAGGGCCTCAAGAGCAGTACTTC
-	TRBV12-3/TRBV12-4	many	TRBJ1-4	CASQPLGDATNEKLFF	TGTGCCAGCCAGCCTTTGGGGGATGCAACTAATGAAAAACTGTTTTTT
TRBD2	TRBV27	few	TRBJ2-6	CATRGTSTAGANVLTF	TGTGCCACCCGAGGGACTAGCACAGCTGGGGCCAACGTCCTGACTTTC
-	TRBV19	-	TRBJ1-5	CASSKPAQPQHF	TGTGCCAGTAGTAAGCCGGCTCAGCCCCAGCATTTT
-	TRBV7-9	few	TRBJ2-1	CASSGTQIYNEQFF	TGTGCCAGCAGCGGGACCCAAATTTACAATGAGCAGTTCTTC
-	TRBV9	-	TRBJ2-5	CASSPDEVQETQYF	TGTGCCAGCAGCCCCGATGAGGTACAAGAGACCCAGTACTTC
TRBD1	TRBV28	many	TRBJ2-2	CASSSGQLNTGELFF	TGTGCCAGCAGCTCGGGACAGCTAAACACCGGGGAGCTGTTTTTT
TRBD2	TRBV27	many	TRBJ2-5	CASSFGGRAQETQYF	TGTGCCAGCAGTTTCGGCGGGAGGGCACAAGAGACCCAGTACTTC
TRBD2	TRBV12-3/TRBV12-4	few	TRBJ2-2	CASSLRLAGGSGELFF	TGTGCCAGCAGTTTAAGACTAGCGGGAGGCAGCGGGGAGCTGTTTTTT
-	TRBV5-1	-	TRBJ1-4	CASSPQAPGHEKLFF	TGCGCCAGCAGCCCCCAGGCCCCTGGGCATGAAAAACTGTTTTTT
-	TRBV28	-	TRBJ2-7	CASMSGSFDEQYF	TGTGCCAGCATGTCCGGGAGTTTCGACGAGCAGTACTTC
-	TRBV10-3	many	TRBJ1-6	CAITARENSPLHF	TGTGCCATCACGGCCAGGGAGAATTCACCCCTCCACTTT
TRBD1	TRBV6-2/TRBV6-3	many	TRBJ2-5	CASSWQGAWETQYF	TGTGCCAGCAGTTGGCAGGGGGCTTGGGAGACCCAGTACTTC
TRBD2	TRBV28	many	TRBJ2-7	CASSSTGGPFYEQYF	TGTGCCAGCAGTTCTACGGGAGGGCCGTTCTACGAGCAGTACTTC
-	TRBV24-1	many	TRBJ2-2	CATELSRELFF	TGTGCCACTGAGCTAAGCCGGGAGCTGTTTTTT
-	TRBV13	few	TRBJ1-1	CASSVRGRTNTEAFF	TGTGCCAGCAGCGTCCGGGGACGGACGAACACTGAAGCTTTCTTT
-	TRBV30	many	TRBJ2-5	CAWRPQGAETQYF	TGTGCCTGGAGGCCCCAGGGAGCTGAGACCCAGTACTTC
-	TRBV7-2	many	TRBJ2-7	CASSLVGVGEQYF	TGTGCCAGCAGCTTAGTTGGAGTAGGCGAGCAGTACTTC
TRBD2	TRBV28	-	TRBJ2-1	CASLSILTSGSSYNEQFF	TGTGCCAGCCTGTCTATTTTGACTAGCGGGAGCTCCTACAATGAGCAGTTCTTC
TRBD1	TRBV20-1	many	TRBJ2-7	CSARAGGAAYEQYF	TGCAGTGCTAGAGCAGGGGGCGCCGCCTACGAGCAGTACTTC
-	TRBV29-1	few	TRBJ2-4	CSVEGLLDDQNIQYF	TGCAGCGTTGAAGGGTTGTTGGACGACCAAAACATTCAGTACTTC